This paragraph reports one TCR beta chain. As yet, its antigen is unknown. In the PCR, 60 Vbeta and 13 Jbeta primers were used. TCRdb's copy holds only in-frame clones and misses some; the assay was immunoSEQ multiplex PCR. The table lists over 200,000 clones, 70% to 80% of them singletons. The data are from a study of cytomegalovirus exposure and HLA in healthy donors. The CDR3 has 15 residues. Germline V lookup: CDR1 SGDLS, CDR2 YYNGEE. Trimming at V came to 8 bases and at J to 3 bases, leaving 9 bases not matched to a gene. Study-wide points: Presence/absence analyses took donor sequencing depth as roughly uniform. What was likely a sequencing artifact was a cluster of highly shared sequence variants.

This receptor was taken from a male donor in good health and CMV-seronegative. The specimen sequenced was PBMCs. The chain uses TRBV9 and TRBJ2-2, with 8 nucleotides matching TRBD1. The CDR3 DNA is TGTGCCAGTAGGACAGGGCTCCTCGACACCGGGGAGCTGTTTTTT. It is translated as CASRTGLLDTGELFF.